The 18 T cell receptor beta chains listed next were all sequenced from one sample in a study of T-cell memory formation after mild COVID-19. One entry per CDR3 protein, called by TCRdb with MiXCR from the 5' RACE reads. The table shows 190,000 or so distinct CDR3 sequences, with 10% occurring only once. Sequences were obtained from PBMCs or a T cell subset sorted from them (not recorded which). These TCRs come from a man aged 18 to 30 who had mild COVID-19 (a few samples of this study predate the infection). Cell type and time point are not known.

The CDR3 loop reads CASKVEDSPLHF. CDR3 nucleotides: TGCGCCAGCAAGGTCGAGGATTCACCCCTCCACTTT. The chain uses TRBV5-1 and TRBJ1-6; D gene unclear. Germline V gene data show CDR1 as SGHRS and CDR2 as YFSETQ. V lost 6 bases and J lost 8, with 9 bases in between. CDR3 size: 12 residues.

This clonotype turned up a few times. The J gene is TRBJ2-3, the V gene TRBV5-5; TRBD1 is a possible D gene (5 bases). The CDR3 length is 14 residues. The germline V gene has CDR1 SGHKS and CDR2 YYEKEE (reference sequence). The germline V and J ends were trimmed by 3 bases and 4 bases, with 12 bases remaining between them. This CDR3 reads CASSWAVRADTQYF. CDR3 bases: TGTGCCAGCAGCTGGGCAGTCAGGGCAGATACGCAGTATTTT.

This clonotype was detected ten times or more. The chain uses TRBV12-3 or TRBV12-4 and TRBJ2-3, with D tentatively TRBD1 or TRBD2 (5 bases each). The length of the CDR3 is 16 residues. V shed 5 bases and J shed 2 bases, with 17 bases lying between them. As DNA, the CDR3 is TGTGCCAGCAGTACCCGCCGGGACGGACTCACAGATACGCAGTATTTT. This encodes CASSTRRDGLTDTQYF.

The chain has TRBV4-3 and TRBJ2-2, with D uncertain. The CDR3 has 14 amino acids. Per germline, CDR1 LGHNA and CDR2 YSLEER. The V end lost 3 bases, the J end lost 6 bases, and 11 bases lay between the germline ends. The CDR3 loop is CASSQQFSSGELFF. The CDR3 DNA is TGCGCCAGCAGCCAGCAGTTTAGTTCCGGGGAGCTGTTTTTT.

The chain couples TRBV27 to TRBJ2-1, with 9 bases matching TRBD2. V trimming: 8 bases; J trimming: 8 bases; junction bases outside the gene matches: 16. The CDR3 has 16 amino acids. Germline V gives CDR1 MNHEY, CDR2 SMNVEV (reference sequence). In DNA form, the CDR3 reads TGTGCCAGCTCGGAGGGGCGGGGGGGCTGGTTCGATGAGCAGTTCTTC. Translated, it gives CASSEGRGGWFDEQFF.

This clonotype appeared a few times. The chain employs TRBV7-3 and TRBJ2-2; D is undetermined. From germline, CDR1 is SGHTA and CDR2 FQGTGA. CDR3 length: 16 residues. V was pared by 3 bases and J by 0 bases, with 11 bases between. CDR3 nucleotide sequence: TGTGCCAGCAGCTTCAACACGGGTGCGAACACCGGGGAGCTGTTTTTT. Protein product: CASSFNTGANTGELFF.

This clonotype has just a few counts. This chain links TRBV2 with TRBJ1-1, with no clear D. This CDR3 comprises 14 residues. V gave up 6 bases and J gave up 6 bases, with 17 bases separating them. Germline V CDR1 and CDR2: SNHLY, FYNNEI. This CDR3 is CASSEIRVGAEAFF. CDR3 bases: TGTGCCAGCAGCGAGATTAGGGTTGGTGCTGAAGCTTTCTTT.

This clonotype turned up a few times. This chain connects TRBV20-1 to TRBJ1-1; no definite D call. Trimming shortened V by 0 bases and J by 11 bases, and 10 bases separated the two germline ends. The CDR3 is 11 residues long. The germline gives CDR1 DFQATT, CDR2 SNEGSKA (reference sequence). In DNA form, the CDR3 reads TGCAGTGCTAGAGAAACAATTGGGGCTTTCTTT. It encodes CSARETIGAFF.

The chain employs TRBV20-1 and TRBJ2-5; TRBD2 agrees at 10 bases. The CDR3 sequence is 15 residues long. The V and J ends lost 3 bases and 3 bases, in that order; junction bases with no gene match: 7. Looked up from germline, CDR1 is DFQATT and CDR2 is SNEGSKA (reference sequence). The CDR3 spells CSASRVAGGKETQYF. The CDR3 DNA reads TGCAGTGCTAGTAGGGTAGCGGGGGGTAAAGAGACCCAGTACTTC.

The DNA of the CDR3 is TGTGCCAGCAGCCCCAGCGGCGTGATGAACACTGAAGCTTTCTTT. Translated: CASSPSGVMNTEAFF. The gene calls are TRBV3-1 and TRBJ1-1, with D unresolved. The CDR3 length is 15 residues. Germline lookup yields CDR1 LGHDT and CDR2 YNNKEL (reference sequence). V gave up 4 bases and J gave up 0 bases, with 12 bases separating them.

The table lists this clonotype with many counts. The chain carries TRBV7-9 and TRBJ2-7; D assignment may be TRBD1 or TRBD2 (6 bases each). The V end lost 2 bases, the J end lost 6 bases, and 14 bases lay between the germline ends. The germline gives CDR1 SEHNR, CDR2 FQNEAQ (reference sequence). The CDR3 consists of 14 residues. CDR3 in amino acids: CASSLIGGGTEQYV. The DNA for the CDR3 is TGTGCCAGCAGCTTAATCGGAGGGGGTACCGAGCAGTACGTC.

This rearrangement joins TRBV9 to TRBJ2-3; 7 bases fit TRBD2. CDR3 length equals 15 residues. Germline CDR1 reads SGDLS; CDR2 reads YYNGEE. V was pared by 3 bases and J by 1 base, with 5 bases of the junction left unmatched. This CDR3 is CASSANSGGTDTQYF. DNA for the CDR3: TGTGCCAGCAGCGCAAACAGCGGGGGCACAGATACGCAGTATTTT.

This chain uses TRBV7-8 with TRBJ1-1; D possibly corresponds to TRBD1 (6 bases). The V end was cut by 3 bases, the J end by 3 bases, with 17 bases between. The germline CDR1 and CDR2 sequences are SGHVS and FQNEAQ. The length of the CDR3 is 16 residues. CDR3 amino acids: CASSFGPGVGYTEAFF. The CDR3 coding sequence is TGTGCCAGCAGCTTCGGCCCAGGGGTTGGGTACACTGAAGCTTTCTTT.

V gene TRBV5-1 combines with J gene TRBJ1-4, with D unclear. Germline values: CDR1 SGHRS, CDR2 YFSETQ. V was trimmed by 1 base and J by 0 bases, leaving 7 bases between them. The CDR3 is 15 residues long. The CDR3 reads CASSLLPSTNEKLFF. CDR3 nucleotides: TGCGCCAGCAGCTTGCTACCCTCAACTAATGAAAAACTGTTTTTT.

This chain uses TRBV24-1 with TRBJ2-5; D is perhaps TRBD2 (5 bases). CDR1 and CDR2 (germline): KGHDR, SFDVKD. This CDR3 comprises 11 residues. V lost 9 bases, J lost 7 bases, and 11 bases lay in between. The CDR3 loop reads CATGSKSTQYF. CDR3 bases: TGTGCCACCGGGAGTAAGTCGACCCAGTACTTC.

This clonotype was seen a few times. The V call is TRBV24-1, the J call TRBJ2-6; TRBD2 is a possible D gene (6 bases). The germline CDR1 and CDR2 sequences are KGHDR and SFDVKD. The CDR3 covers 17 residues. The ends were cut back, 4 bases at V and 1 base at J, with 13 bases in the middle. The CDR3 bases are TGTGCCACCAGTGACCGACTAGGGCCTTCTGGGGCCAACGTCCTGACTTTC. This sequence encodes CATSDRLGPSGANVLTF.

This clonotype has just a few counts. V usage is TRBV20-1 and J usage is TRBJ2-7; TRBD1 matches at 8 bases. Looked up from germline, CDR1 is DFQATT and CDR2 is SNEGSKA (reference sequence). The CDR3 extends over 14 amino acids. Trimming cost V 6 bases and J 2 bases; bases outside gene matches: 9. The CDR3 spells CSASRQGLPYEQYV. For the CDR3, the DNA is TGCAGTGCCAGCCGACAGGGGCTCCCCTACGAGCAGTACGTC.

The chain combines TRBV4-3 with TRBJ2-3; D not certain. Per the germline V gene, CDR1 is LGHNA and CDR2 is YSLEER. Trimming removed 4 bases from V and 6 bases from J, with 14 bases in between. The CDR3 is 14 residues long. CDR3 sequence: CASSPRGPADTQYF. For the CDR3, the DNA is TGCGCCAGCAGCCCCCGCGGCCCAGCGGATACGCAGTATTTT.